This TCR beta chain was sequenced in a study of OX40 agonist ivuxolimab in advanced cancers. Repertoires were generated with immunoSEQ multiplex PCR, while TCRdb's copy carries only in-frame clones and drops some. The data contain 65,000 to 80,000 clones, roughly 90% of them singletons. The length of the CDR3 is 14 residues. Trimming took 1 base from V and 2 from J; bases not matched to a gene: 0. Per germline, CDR1 LNHNV and CDR2 YYDKDF (reference sequence). This specimen was CD4+ or CD8+ T cells sorted from blood, taken in a trial of the OX40 agonist ivuxolimab. This clonotype originated in an adult with an advanced solid tumor such as melanoma, head and neck, liver or kidney cancer. The V call is TRBV15, the J call TRBJ2-7; 9 nucleotides match TRBD1. CDR3 amino acids: CATSRGTGAYEQYF. As DNA, the CDR3 is TGTGCCACCAGCAGAGGGACAGGGGCCTACGAGCAGTACTTC.